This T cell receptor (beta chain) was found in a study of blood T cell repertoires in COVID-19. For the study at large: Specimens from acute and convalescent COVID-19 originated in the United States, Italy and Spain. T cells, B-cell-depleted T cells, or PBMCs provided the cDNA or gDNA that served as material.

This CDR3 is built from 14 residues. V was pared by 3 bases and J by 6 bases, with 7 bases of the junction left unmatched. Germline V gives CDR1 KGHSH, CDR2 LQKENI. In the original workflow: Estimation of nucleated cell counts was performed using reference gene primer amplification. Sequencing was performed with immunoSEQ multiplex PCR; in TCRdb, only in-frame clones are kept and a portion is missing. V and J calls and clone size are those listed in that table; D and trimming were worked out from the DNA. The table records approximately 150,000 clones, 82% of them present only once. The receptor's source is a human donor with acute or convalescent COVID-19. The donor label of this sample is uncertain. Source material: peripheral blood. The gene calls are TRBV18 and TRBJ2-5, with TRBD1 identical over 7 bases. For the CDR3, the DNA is TGTGCCAGCTCACCCGACAGGGTGATGAAGACCCAGTACTTC. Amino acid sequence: CASSPDRVMKTQYF.